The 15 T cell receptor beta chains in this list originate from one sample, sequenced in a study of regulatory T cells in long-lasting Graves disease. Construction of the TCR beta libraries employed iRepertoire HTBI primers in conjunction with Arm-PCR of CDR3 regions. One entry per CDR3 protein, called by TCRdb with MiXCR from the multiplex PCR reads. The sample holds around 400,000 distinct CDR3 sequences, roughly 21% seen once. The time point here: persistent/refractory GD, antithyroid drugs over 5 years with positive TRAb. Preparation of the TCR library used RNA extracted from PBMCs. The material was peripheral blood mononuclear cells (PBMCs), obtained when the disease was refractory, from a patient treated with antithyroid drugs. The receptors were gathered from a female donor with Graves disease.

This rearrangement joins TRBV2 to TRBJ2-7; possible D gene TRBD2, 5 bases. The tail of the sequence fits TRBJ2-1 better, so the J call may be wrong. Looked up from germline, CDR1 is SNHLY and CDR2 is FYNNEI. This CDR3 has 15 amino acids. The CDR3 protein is CASKKREGTYNEQFF. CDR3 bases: TGTGCCAGCAAGAAGCGAGAGGGCACCTACAATGAGCAGTTCTTC.

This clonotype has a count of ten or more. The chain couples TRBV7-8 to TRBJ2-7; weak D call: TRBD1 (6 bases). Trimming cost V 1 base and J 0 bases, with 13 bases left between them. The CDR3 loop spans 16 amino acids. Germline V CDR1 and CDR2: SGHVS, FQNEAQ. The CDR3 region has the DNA TGTGCCAGCAGCTTAGTGGGACACCACCTCTCCTACGAGCAGTACTTC. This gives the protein CASSLVGHHLSYEQYF.

The CDR3 sequence is CASGLNGEYSYNEQFF. The DNA for the CDR3 is TGTGCTAGTGGTTTGAACGGCGAATACTCCTACAATGAGCAGTTCTTC. The J gene is TRBJ2-1, the V gene TRBV12-5; D unclear. Germline V CDR1 and CDR2: LGHNT, FRNRAP. Trimming stripped 2 bases from V and 0 bases from J, with 11 bases between. The CDR3 is 16 amino acids.

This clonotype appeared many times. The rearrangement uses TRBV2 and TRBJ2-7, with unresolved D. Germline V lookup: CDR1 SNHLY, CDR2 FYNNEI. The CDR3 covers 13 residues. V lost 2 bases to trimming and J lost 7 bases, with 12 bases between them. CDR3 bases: TGTGCCAGCAGTGAACCCTCTGGACGGGAGCAGTACTTC. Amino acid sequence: CASSEPSGREQYF.

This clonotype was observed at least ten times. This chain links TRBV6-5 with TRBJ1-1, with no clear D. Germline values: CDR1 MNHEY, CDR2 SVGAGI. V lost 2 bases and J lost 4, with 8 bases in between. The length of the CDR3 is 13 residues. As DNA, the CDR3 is TGTGCCAGCAGTTACCCGGGTGTCACTGAAGCTTTCTTT. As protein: CASSYPGVTEAFF.

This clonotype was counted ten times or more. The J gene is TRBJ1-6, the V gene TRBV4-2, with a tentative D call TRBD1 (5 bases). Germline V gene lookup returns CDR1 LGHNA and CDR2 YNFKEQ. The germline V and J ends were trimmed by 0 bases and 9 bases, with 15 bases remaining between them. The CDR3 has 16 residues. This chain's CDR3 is CASSQDWGPVGSPLHF. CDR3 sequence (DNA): TGTGCCAGCAGCCAAGATTGGGGACCCGTAGGTTCACCCCTCCACTTT.

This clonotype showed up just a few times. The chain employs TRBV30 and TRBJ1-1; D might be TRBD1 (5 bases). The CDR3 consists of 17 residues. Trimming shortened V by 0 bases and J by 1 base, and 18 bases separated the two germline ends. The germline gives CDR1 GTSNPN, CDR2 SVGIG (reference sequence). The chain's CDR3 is CAWSVWAGMDENTEAFF. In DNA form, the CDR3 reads TGTGCCTGGAGTGTATGGGCAGGGATGGATGAGAACACTGAAGCTTTCTTT.

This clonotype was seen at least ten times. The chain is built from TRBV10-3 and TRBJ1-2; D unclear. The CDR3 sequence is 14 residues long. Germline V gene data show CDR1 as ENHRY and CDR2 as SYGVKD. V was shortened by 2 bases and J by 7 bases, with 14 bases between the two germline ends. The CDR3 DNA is TGTGCCATCAGTGAGAAAGGGTTTGTGTTTGGCTACACCTTC. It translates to CAISEKGFVFGYTF.

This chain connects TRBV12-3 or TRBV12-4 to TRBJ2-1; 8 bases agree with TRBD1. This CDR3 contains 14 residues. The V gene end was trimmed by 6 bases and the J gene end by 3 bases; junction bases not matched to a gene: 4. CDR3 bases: TGTGCCAGCAGCCAGGGACAGGACTACAATGAGCAGTTCTTC. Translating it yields CASSQGQDYNEQFF.

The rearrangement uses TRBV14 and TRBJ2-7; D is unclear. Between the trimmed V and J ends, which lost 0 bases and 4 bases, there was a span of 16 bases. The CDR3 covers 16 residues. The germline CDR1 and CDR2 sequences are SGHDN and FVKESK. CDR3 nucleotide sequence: TGTGCCAGCAGCCAAGAAAAGGGCCGGCGAAGGTACGAGCAGTACTTC. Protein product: CASSQEKGRRRYEQYF.

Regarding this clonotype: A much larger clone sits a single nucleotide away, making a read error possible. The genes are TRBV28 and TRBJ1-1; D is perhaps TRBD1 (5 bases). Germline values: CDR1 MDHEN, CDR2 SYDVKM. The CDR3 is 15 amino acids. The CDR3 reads CAGSSFIGWDFKAFF. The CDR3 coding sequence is TGTGCCGGCAGTTCCTTCATAGGCTGGGACTTTAAAGCTTTCTTT.

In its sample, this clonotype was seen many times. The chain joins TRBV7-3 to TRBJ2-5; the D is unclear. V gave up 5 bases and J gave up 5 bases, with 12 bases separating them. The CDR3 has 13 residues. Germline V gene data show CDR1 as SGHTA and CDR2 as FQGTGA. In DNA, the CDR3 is TGTGCCAGCAGCAAAGGGCACTCGGAGACCCAGTACTTC. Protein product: CASSKGHSETQYF.

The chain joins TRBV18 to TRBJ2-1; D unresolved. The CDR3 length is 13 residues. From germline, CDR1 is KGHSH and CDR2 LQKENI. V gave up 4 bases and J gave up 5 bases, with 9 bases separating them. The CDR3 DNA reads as TGTGCCAGCTCACGTACAACGAACAATGAGCAGTTCTTC. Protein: CASSRTTNNEQFF. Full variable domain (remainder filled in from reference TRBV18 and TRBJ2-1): NAGVMQNPRHLVRRRGQEARLRCSPMKGHSHVYWYRQLPEEGLKFMVYLQKENIIDESGMPKERFSAEFPKEGPSILRIQQVVRGDSAAYFCASSRTTNNEQFFGPGTRLTVL.

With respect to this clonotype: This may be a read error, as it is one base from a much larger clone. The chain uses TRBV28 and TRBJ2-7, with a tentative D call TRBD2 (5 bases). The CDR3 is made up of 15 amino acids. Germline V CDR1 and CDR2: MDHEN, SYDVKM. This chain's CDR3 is CATSLVSGNSYEQYF. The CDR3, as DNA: TGTGCCACCAGTTTAGTCAGCGGAAACTCCTACGAGCAGTACTTC.

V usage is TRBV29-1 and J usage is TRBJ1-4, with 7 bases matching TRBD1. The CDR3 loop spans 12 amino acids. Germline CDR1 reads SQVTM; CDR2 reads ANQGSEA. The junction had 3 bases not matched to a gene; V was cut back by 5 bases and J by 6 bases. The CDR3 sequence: CSVKGADEKLFF. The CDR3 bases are TGCAGCGTTAAGGGGGCAGATGAAAAACTGTTTTTT. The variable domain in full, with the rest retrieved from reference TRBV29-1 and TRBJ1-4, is SAVISQKPSRDICQRGTSLTIQCQVDSQVTMMFWYRQQPGQSLTLIATANQGSEATYESGFVIDKFPISRPNLTFSTLTVSNMSPEDSSIYLCSVKGADEKLFFGSGTQLSVL.